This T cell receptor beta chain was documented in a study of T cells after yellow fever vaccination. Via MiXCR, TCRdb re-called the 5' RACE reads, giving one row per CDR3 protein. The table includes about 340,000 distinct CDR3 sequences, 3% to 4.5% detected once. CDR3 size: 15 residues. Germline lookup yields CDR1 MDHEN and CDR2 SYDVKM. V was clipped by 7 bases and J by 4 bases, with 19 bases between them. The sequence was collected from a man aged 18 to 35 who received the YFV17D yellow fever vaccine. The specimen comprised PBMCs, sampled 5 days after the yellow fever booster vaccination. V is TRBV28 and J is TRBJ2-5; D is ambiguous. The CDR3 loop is CASTPGPHSGETQYF. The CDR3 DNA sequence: TGTGCCAGCACTCCCGGTCCCCACAGTGGAGAGACCCAGTACTTC.